The rows below give T cell receptor beta chains drawn from one sample of a study of blood T cells in healthy people across ages. One entry per CDR3 protein results from TCRdb running MiXCR on the 5' RACE reads. The sample has roughly 1.6 million distinct CDR3 sequences, 30% to 35% seen once. The sample comprised blood. These receptors were obtained from a woman in her twenties or thirties in good health. Both conserved end residues are part of each CDR3. Fields, in order: J gene, clone size, CDR3 length, D gene, V gene, CDR3 protein, CDR3 DNA. A D gene is named only where the DNA matches it firmly. Expanded clones get a size class; other rows say once, few or many, or leave the size out.

J: TRBJ2-3
size: few
length: 13
D: TRBD2
V: TRBV20-1
CDR3: CSAPRGGIDTQYF
DNA: TGCAGTGCTCCCCGGGGGGGGATAGATACGCAGTATTTT

J: TRBJ1-1
size: few
length: 12
D: .
V: TRBV29-1
CDR3: CSVPRGGAEAFF
DNA: TGCAGCGTTCCACGAGGGGGGGCTGAAGCTTTCTTT

J: TRBJ2-2
size: once
length: 14
D: .
V: TRBV7-8
CDR3: CASSLVGFTGELFF
DNA: TGTGCCAGCAGCTTAGTGGGCTTCACCGGGGAGCTGTTTTTT

J: TRBJ2-3
size: .
length: 15
D: .
V: TRBV28
CDR3: CASSRRAQAADTQYF
DNA: TGTGCCAGCAGCCGGAGGGCCCAAGCCGCAGATACGCAGTATTTT

J: TRBJ2-7
size: .
length: 14
D: .
V: TRBV11-2
CDR3: CAGSPLAGRYEQYF
DNA: TGTGCCGGCAGCCCCCTGGCGGGACGCTACGAGCAGTACTTC

J: TRBJ2-7
size: .
length: 15
D: .
V: TRBV6-6
CDR3: CASSFPGQSSYEQYF
DNA: TGTGCCAGCAGTTTCCCCGGACAGAGCTCCTACGAGCAGTACTTC

J: TRBJ2-1
size: few
length: 14
D: TRBD1
V: TRBV9
CDR3: CASSAGTGGNEQFF
DNA: TGTGCCAGCAGCGCAGGGACAGGGGGCAATGAGCAGTTCTTC

J: TRBJ2-3
size: .
length: 17
D: TRBD2
V: TRBV11-2
CDR3: CASSLVLAGGPADTQYF
DNA: TGTGCCAGCAGCTTAGTCTTGGCGGGAGGGCCGGCAGATACGCAGTATTTT

J: TRBJ2-3
size: .
length: 17
D: TRBD2
V: TRBV10-3
CDR3: CAISDSQGLAVTDTQYF
DNA: TGTGCCATCAGTGACTCCCAGGGACTAGCGGTCACAGATACGCAGTATTTT

J: TRBJ2-5
size: .
length: 17
D: TRBD2
V: TRBV20-1
CDR3: CSARDRVTAGVQETQYF
DNA: TGCAGTGCTAGAGATCGGGTCACGGCGGGGGTGCAAGAGACCCAGTACTTC

J: TRBJ2-3
size: .
length: 18
D: TRBD2
V: TRBV30
CDR3: CAWSPWTSGGYLTDTQYF
DNA: TGTGCCTGGAGCCCCTGGACTAGCGGGGGTTATCTCACAGATACGCAGTATTTT

J: TRBJ1-4
size: many
length: 13
D: .
V: TRBV12-3/TRBV12-4
CDR3: CASRQDPGEKLFF
DNA: TGTGCCAGCCGTCAAGACCCGGGGGAAAAACTGTTTTTT

J: TRBJ2-7
size: .
length: 15
D: TRBD1
V: TRBV10-2
CDR3: CASSVGGTAHREQYF
DNA: TGCGCCAGCAGTGTTGGTGGGACAGCTCATCGCGAGCAGTACTTC

J: TRBJ1-2
size: .
length: 15
D: TRBD1
V: TRBV6-2/TRBV6-3
CDR3: CASNPRTGRHYGYTF
DNA: TGTGCCAGCAACCCTAGGACAGGGCGGCACTATGGCTACACCTTC

J: TRBJ2-7
size: few
length: 16
D: TRBD2
V: TRBV7-2
CDR3: CASRPRLAGGPYEQYF
DNA: TGTGCCAGCAGACCCCGACTAGCGGGAGGGCCCTACGAGCAGTACTTC

J: TRBJ1-1
size: .
length: 11
D: TRBD1
V: TRBV20-1
CDR3: CSASRDRVAFF
DNA: TGCAGTGCTAGCAGGGACAGGGTTGCTTTCTTT

J: TRBJ1-1
size: .
length: 13
D: .
V: TRBV3-1
CDR3: CASGKSMGTEAFF
DNA: TGTGCCAGCGGTAAATCGATGGGGACTGAAGCTTTCTTT

J: TRBJ2-5
size: few
length: 14
D: TRBD1
V: TRBV7-9
CDR3: CASSPDRGEETQYF
DNA: TGTGCCAGCAGCCCCGACAGGGGTGAAGAGACCCAGTACTTC

J: TRBJ2-3
size: .
length: 13
D: .
V: TRBV20-1
CDR3: CSAGFTGTDTQYF
DNA: TGCAGTGCGGGATTTACTGGAACAGATACGCAGTATTTT

J: TRBJ2-1
size: .
length: 19
D: TRBD2
V: TRBV14
CDR3: CASSLPGLAGVQGMDEQFF
DNA: TGTGCCAGCAGCCTGCCGGGACTAGCGGGAGTACAAGGAATGGATGAGCAGTTCTTC

J: TRBJ2-5
size: .
length: 13
D: TRBD2
V: TRBV10-2
CDR3: CASAGLGGETQYF
DNA: TGCGCCAGTGCGGGACTAGGAGGAGAGACCCAGTACTTC

J: TRBJ1-6
size: few
length: 14
D: .
V: TRBV3-1
CDR3: CASSQANSNSPLHF
DNA: TGTGCCAGCAGCCAAGCAAACAGCAATTCACCCCTCCACTTT

J: TRBJ2-5
size: .
length: 13
D: .
V: TRBV20-1
CDR3: CSARRASQETQYF
DNA: TGCAGTGCTAGAAGGGCTAGCCAAGAGACCCAGTACTTC

J: TRBJ2-3
size: few
length: 12
D: .
V: TRBV5-1
CDR3: CASSPAEEAQYF
DNA: TGCGCCAGCAGTCCGGCGGAGGAGGCGCAGTATTTT

J: TRBJ2-5
size: once
length: 18
D: TRBD2
V: TRBV5-1
CDR3: CASSLAHESRESKETQYF
DNA: TGCGCCAGCAGCTTGGCCCACGAGTCGCGGGAGTCAAAAGAGACCCAGTACTTC

J: TRBJ1-1
size: .
length: 15
D: .
V: TRBV4-2
CDR3: CASSQEGPGNTEAFF
DNA: TGTGCCAGCAGCCAAGAGGGCCCGGGCAACACTGAAGCTTTCTTT

J: TRBJ1-1
size: .
length: 16
D: .
V: TRBV28
CDR3: CASSLPKGGVNTEAFF
DNA: TGTGCCAGCAGTCTGCCCAAGGGAGGGGTGAACACTGAAGCTTTCTTT

J: TRBJ2-3
size: .
length: 15
D: .
V: TRBV7-2
CDR3: CASSSPLGSTDTRYF
DNA: TGTGCCAGCAGCTCCCCCCTGGGGAGCACAGATACGCGGTATTTT

J: TRBJ2-2
size: .
length: 13
D: .
V: TRBV3-1
CDR3: CASSQFGPGELFF
DNA: TGTGCCAGCAGCCAGTTCGGTCCCGGGGAGCTGTTTTTT

J: TRBJ2-5
size: .
length: 16
D: .
V: TRBV5-1
CDR3: CASSWTGLMVQETQYF
DNA: TGCGCCAGCAGCTGGACGGGACTCATGGTCCAAGAGACCCAGTACTTC

J: TRBJ1-6
size: few
length: 15
D: .
V: TRBV7-9
CDR3: CASSSTLGVYSPLHF
DNA: TGTGCCAGCTCGTCGACGCTTGGGGTTTATTCACCCCTCCACTTT

J: TRBJ2-1
size: few
length: 16
D: TRBD2
V: TRBV9
CDR3: CASSVARTSGHNEQFF
DNA: TGTGCCAGCAGCGTAGCCAGAACTAGCGGGCACAATGAGCAGTTCTTC

J: TRBJ2-3
size: .
length: 15
D: .
V: TRBV12-3/TRBV12-4
CDR3: CANRILGERTDTQYF
DNA: TGTGCCAACAGGATCCTAGGCGAGCGCACAGATACGCAGTATTTT

J: TRBJ2-1
size: .
length: 14
D: .
V: TRBV20-1
CDR3: CSTSPVVAGREQFF
DNA: TGCAGTACCTCACCAGTCGTTGCCGGAAGAGAGCAGTTCTTC

J: TRBJ2-7
size: .
length: 14
D: .
V: TRBV4-2
CDR3: CASSQGSDSYEQYF
DNA: TGTGCCAGCAGCCAAGGTAGCGATAGTTACGAGCAGTACTTC

J: TRBJ1-1
size: .
length: 14
D: .
V: TRBV12-3/TRBV12-4
CDR3: CASSPIGGGPGAFF
DNA: TGTGCCAGCAGTCCCATCGGAGGGGGTCCTGGGGCTTTCTTT

J: TRBJ1-2
size: .
length: 16
D: .
V: TRBV3-1
CDR3: CASSQGASRANYGYTF
DNA: TGTGCCAGCAGCCAAGGCGCCAGCCGAGCTAACTATGGCTACACCTTC

J: TRBJ2-5
size: .
length: 16
D: TRBD2
V: TRBV4-1
CDR3: CASSQASSGGRKTQYF
DNA: TGCGCCAGCAGCCAGGCCTCTAGCGGGGGGCGAAAGACCCAGTACTTC

J: TRBJ2-1
size: .
length: 17
D: .
V: TRBV18
CDR3: CASSPRDALSSYNEQFF
DNA: TGTGCCAGCTCACCAAGGGACGCCCTTAGCTCCTACAATGAGCAGTTCTTC

J: TRBJ1-5
size: .
length: 14
D: .
V: TRBV11-2
CDR3: CASSRDSPNQPQHF
DNA: TGTGCCAGCAGCCGAGACAGCCCTAATCAGCCCCAGCATTTT

J: TRBJ2-1
size: .
length: 17
D: .
V: TRBV7-8
CDR3: CASSLSSSASSYNEQFF
DNA: TGTGCCAGCAGCTTGTCTTCTAGCGCTAGCTCCTACAATGAGCAGTTCTTC

J: TRBJ2-7
size: .
length: 13
D: .
V: TRBV12-3/TRBV12-4
CDR3: CASSLGNVYEQYF
DNA: TGTGCCAGCAGTTTGGGCAACGTATACGAGCAGTACTTC

J: TRBJ2-6
size: .
length: 15
D: .
V: TRBV7-9
CDR3: CASSLTGYGANVLTF
DNA: TGTGCCAGCAGCTTAACAGGGTACGGGGCCAACGTCCTGACTTTC

J: TRBJ2-2
size: .
length: 19
D: .
V: TRBV10-3
CDR3: CAISEMPIRGNENTGELFF
DNA: TGTGCCATCAGTGAGATGCCCATCCGGGGGAACGAGAACACCGGGGAGCTGTTTTTT

J: TRBJ2-7
size: .
length: 13
D: .
V: TRBV20-1
CDR3: CSARPGQIYEQYF
DNA: TGCAGTGCTAGACCAGGACAGATCTACGAGCAGTACTTC

J: TRBJ1-1
size: .
length: 14
D: .
V: TRBV4-1
CDR3: CASSQGFSSTEAFF
DNA: TGCGCCAGCAGCCAAGGGTTTAGTTCCACTGAAGCTTTCTTT

J: TRBJ2-1
size: .
length: 17
D: .
V: TRBV3-1
CDR3: CASSPFAGSLSVDEQFF
DNA: TGTGCCAGCAGCCCCTTCGCCGGGAGTCTGTCAGTTGATGAGCAGTTCTTC

J: TRBJ1-1
size: .
length: 13
D: .
V: TRBV15
CDR3: CATSSTLKGEAFF
DNA: TGTGCCACCAGCAGTACCCTTAAAGGTGAAGCTTTCTTT

J: TRBJ1-3
size: .
length: 13
D: .
V: TRBV2
CDR3: CASSDNQPHTIYF
DNA: TGTGCCAGCAGTGATAACCAACCGCACACCATATATTTT

J: TRBJ2-7
size: many
length: 13
D: .
V: TRBV20-1
CDR3: CSAYGSWGDEQYF
DNA: TGCAGTGCCTACGGGTCGTGGGGGGACGAGCAGTACTTC

J: TRBJ2-1
size: .
length: 14
D: TRBD2
V: TRBV9
CDR3: CASSVVTSANEQFF
DNA: TGTGCCAGCAGCGTAGTTACTAGCGCTAATGAGCAGTTCTTC

J: TRBJ2-7
size: .
length: 15
D: TRBD2
V: TRBV5-1
CDR3: CASSLGRGGPTEQYF
DNA: TGCGCCAGCAGCTTGGGTCGGGGGGGCCCCACCGAGCAGTACTTC

J: TRBJ2-7
size: .
length: 13
D: .
V: TRBV27
CDR3: CASSPMVASEQYF
DNA: TGTGCCAGCAGCCCTATGGTGGCGAGCGAGCAGTACTTC

J: TRBJ2-7
size: .
length: 15
D: TRBD2
V: TRBV5-1
CDR3: CASGGMAGEGYEQYF
DNA: TGCGCCAGCGGTGGAATGGCGGGAGAAGGGTACGAGCAGTACTTC

J: TRBJ2-1
size: many
length: 15
D: TRBD2
V: TRBV12-5
CDR3: CASGFLAGGKAEQFF
DNA: TGTGCTAGTGGGTTTCTCGCGGGGGGTAAAGCTGAGCAGTTCTTC

J: TRBJ2-1
size: .
length: 15
D: .
V: TRBV9
CDR3: CASSVEGMGDNEQFF
DNA: TGTGCCAGCAGCGTAGAGGGCATGGGGGACAATGAGCAGTTCTTC

J: TRBJ2-1
size: .
length: 18
D: TRBD2
V: TRBV5-1
CDR3: CASSLSPGTSGGYNEQFF
DNA: TGCGCCAGCAGCCTCTCCCCCGGGACTAGCGGAGGCTACAATGAGCAGTTCTTC

J: TRBJ1-1
size: .
length: 11
D: .
V: TRBV25-1
CDR3: CASRRGVEAFF
DNA: TGTGCCAGCAGGAGGGGGGTCGAAGCTTTCTTT

J: TRBJ2-1
size: .
length: 13
D: .
V: TRBV27
CDR3: CTSSHQGIDEQFF
DNA: TGTACCAGCAGTCATCAGGGGATCGATGAGCAGTTCTTC

J: TRBJ2-3
size: few
length: 17
D: TRBD2
V: TRBV12-3/TRBV12-4
CDR3: CASSPWGGLAGADTQYF
DNA: TGTGCCAGCAGTCCTTGGGGGGGACTAGCGGGGGCGGATACGCAGTATTTT